These T cell receptor beta chains were read from a single sample in a study of blood T cells in healthy people across ages. In TCRdb, the 5' RACE reads were re-called with MiXCR into one record per CDR3 protein. The sample includes around 800,000 distinct CDR3 sequences, approximately 65% of them seen just once. Input material: blood. These receptors were collected from a young man in good health. Each CDR3 is given with its conserved first and last residue. Each record gives: D gene, V gene, J gene, clone size, CDR3 protein, CDR3 DNA. The D gene is left open where the match is weak. Some rows mark clone size as missing; the rest say once, few, many or name a class of expanded clone.

.	TRBV7-9	TRBJ2-5	.	CASSHSWTEETQYF	TGTGCCAGCAGCCACAGCTGGACAGAAGAGACCCAGTACTTC
TRBD2	TRBV5-1	TRBJ2-5	few	CASSLGLAKETQYF	TGCGCCAGCAGCTTGGGACTAGCTAAAGAGACCCAGTACTTC
.	TRBV12-3/TRBV12-4	TRBJ2-2	.	CASSLWRLNTGELFF	TGTGCCAGCAGTTTATGGCGCCTGAACACCGGGGAGCTGTTTTTT
.	TRBV7-9	TRBJ2-7	once	CASSLTGLPHEQYF	TGTGCCAGCAGCTTAACCGGGCTCCCCCACGAGCAGTACTTC
.	TRBV4-3	TRBJ2-6	.	CASSQGGFESGANVLTF	TGCGCCAGCAGCCAAGGGGGCTTTGAGTCTGGGGCCAACGTCCTGACTTTC
TRBD2	TRBV7-7	TRBJ2-5	.	CASSIGLAGVGGTQYF	TGTGCTAGCAGCATCGGACTAGCGGGGGTCGGGGGGACCCAGTACTTC
.	TRBV12-3/TRBV12-4	TRBJ2-3	few	CASSGDRRGTDTQYF	TGTGCCAGCAGTGGTGACAGGAGGGGGACAGATACGCAGTATTTT
.	TRBV12-3/TRBV12-4	TRBJ2-7	.	CASSFRVAYEQYF	TGTGCCAGCAGTTTTCGGGTAGCCTACGAGCAGTACTTC
TRBD1	TRBV6-5	TRBJ1-2	.	CASRKQGDGYTF	TGTGCCAGCAGAAAGCAGGGGGATGGCTACACCTTC
.	TRBV27	TRBJ2-7	many	CASSSGDGLYEQYF	TGTGCCAGCAGCTCCGGGGACGGACTATACGAGCAGTACTTC
.	TRBV21-1	TRBJ2-5	once	CASSTNPAGPLQETQYF	TGTGCCAGCAGCACAAACCCCGCGGGGCCCTTACAAGAGACCCAGTACTTC
TRBD1	TRBV7-8	TRBJ2-1	.	CASSLAQGLYHEQFF	TGTGCCAGCAGCTTGGCACAGGGGTTATACCATGAGCAGTTCTTC
TRBD2	TRBV10-3	TRBJ2-1	few	CAISELGILAGDKDEQFF	TGTGCCATCAGTGAGCTTGGGATCCTAGCGGGGGATAAGGATGAGCAGTTCTTC
TRBD1	TRBV6-1	TRBJ1-2	.	CASRTDRDRGYNYGYTF	TGTGCCAGCAGGACCGACCGGGACAGAGGCTATAACTATGGCTACACCTTC
.	TRBV4-3	TRBJ2-3	.	CASSQDQRSFDTQYF	TGCGCCAGCAGCCAAGATCAGCGATCCTTTGATACGCAGTATTTT
.	TRBV5-1	TRBJ2-7	few	CASSWTTSSYEQYF	TGCGCCAGCAGCTGGACAACTAGCTCCTACGAGCAGTACTTC
.	TRBV7-2	TRBJ2-5	.	CASSVSRTGVQETQYF	TGTGCCAGCAGCGTATCCCGCACTGGGGTCCAAGAGACCCAGTACTTC
.	TRBV6-2/TRBV6-3	TRBJ2-7	.	CASNLRESYEQYF	TGTGCCAGCAATCTGCGGGAATCCTACGAGCAGTACTTC
.	TRBV4-3	TRBJ2-3	few	CASSQDTPDLSFTDTQYF	TGCGCCAGCAGCCAGGACACCCCTGACTTGTCCTTCACAGATACGCAGTATTTT
.	TRBV7-3	TRBJ1-1	.	CASSSDGNTEAFF	TGCGCCAGCAGCTCCGACGGCAACACTGAAGCTTTCTTT
.	TRBV7-2	TRBJ1-2	.	CASSPGTGTNYGYTF	TGTGCCAGCAGCCCCGGGACGGGTACTAACTATGGCTACACCTTC
TRBD1	TRBV29-1	TRBJ2-7	.	CSVGGTGTYEQYF	TGCAGCGTTGGGGGGACAGGGACCTACGAGCAGTACTTC
.	TRBV4-2	TRBJ2-3	.	CASSLPIQGGWSDTQYF	TGTGCCAGCAGCCTCCCAATACAGGGCGGGTGGTCGGATACGCAGTATTTT
.	TRBV7-8	TRBJ2-1	once	CASSLTGAPNNEQFF	TGTGCCAGCAGCTTAACGGGGGCGCCGAACAATGAGCAGTTCTTC
.	TRBV5-1	TRBJ1-2	.	CASSLADRDIYGYTF	TGCGCCAGCAGCTTGGCGGATCGGGATATCTATGGCTACACCTTC
.	TRBV4-3	TRBJ2-6	few	CASSQDDWAAGANVLTF	TGCGCCAGCAGCCAAGATGATTGGGCGGCCGGGGCCAACGTCCTGACTTTC
.	TRBV20-1	TRBJ2-4	few	CSAREVLADIQYF	TGCAGTGCTAGAGAGGTACTAGCTGACATTCAGTACTTC
TRBD2	TRBV9	TRBJ2-5	.	CASSLGRGGTQYF	TGTGCCAGCAGCCTCGGGCGGGGGGGGACCCAGTACTTC
.	TRBV6-2/TRBV6-3	TRBJ2-4	.	CASGVGGQYF	TGTGCCAGCGGGGTCGGAGGGCAGTACTTC
.	TRBV25-1	TRBJ2-7	.	CASSDLIYEQYF	TGTGCCAGCAGTGACCTAATCTACGAGCAGTACTTC
.	TRBV5-1	TRBJ2-2	.	CASSPTGPFITGELFF	TGCGCCAGCAGCCCGACAGGCCCTTTTATCACCGGGGAGCTGTTTTTT
.	TRBV7-2	TRBJ1-1	.	CASSLVSGSNTEAFF	TGTGCCAGCAGCTTAGTTTCAGGATCGAACACTGAAGCTTTCTTT
.	TRBV5-1	TRBJ1-4	once	CASSSMGNEKLFF	TGCGCCAGCAGCTCCATGGGGAATGAAAAACTGTTTTTT
.	TRBV9	TRBJ2-7	.	CASSAATGPSNEQYF	TGTGCCAGCAGCGCCGCGACAGGACCCAGCAACGAGCAGTACTTC
.	TRBV2	TRBJ2-3	.	CASSVVGADTQYF	TGTGCCAGCAGTGTAGTGGGGGCAGATACGCAGTATTTT
.	TRBV10-3	TRBJ2-7	.	CAISDRTARGEQYF	TGTGCCATCAGTGACCGGACCGCACGGGGGGAGCAGTACTTC
.	TRBV5-6	TRBJ1-2	few	CASSLERLEVRGYTF	TGTGCCAGCAGCTTGGAGCGTTTGGAAGTCCGGGGCTACACCTTC
TRBD1	TRBV20-1	TRBJ2-5	few	CSARGQGAKETQYF	TGCAGTGCTAGAGGACAGGGGGCTAAAGAGACCCAGTACTTC
.	TRBV20-1	TRBJ2-1	.	CRARRGTSPFF	TGCAGGGCTAGACGAGGGACGAGCCCGTTCTTC
.	TRBV6-6	TRBJ2-5	.	CASSYGQGAVEQYF	TGTGCCAGCAGTTACGGGCAGGGAGCGGTAGAGCAGTACTTC
.	TRBV6-5	TRBJ2-1	.	CASGPGFYNEQFF	TGTGCCAGCGGACCCGGGTTCTACAATGAGCAGTTCTTC
TRBD2	TRBV7-2	TRBJ2-7	.	CASSSSVGVGGYEQYF	TGTGCCAGCAGCTCCTCTGTAGGGGTGGGAGGGTACGAGCAGTACTTC
TRBD1	TRBV5-1	TRBJ2-5	.	CASSLYRGEETQYF	TGCGCCAGCAGCTTGTACAGGGGGGAAGAGACCCAGTACTTC
.	TRBV21-1	TRBJ1-2	once	CASSKSETGGTNYGYTF	TGTGCCAGCAGCAAATCTGAGACAGGGGGAACTAACTATGGCTACACCTTC
TRBD2	TRBV7-3	TRBJ2-1	many	CASSLTTGGSYNEQFF	TGTGCCAGCAGCTTAACGACGGGGGGTTCCTACAATGAGCAGTTCTTC
.	TRBV28	TRBJ2-7	.	CASSSEGGGFSYEQYF	TGTGCCAGCAGTTCCGAGGGAGGGGGGTTCTCCTACGAGCAGTACTTC
.	TRBV5-6	TRBJ1-6	once	CASSPGPGGTETLHF	TGTGCCAGCAGCCCGGGGCCGGGAGGGACGGAAACCCTCCACTTT
TRBD1	TRBV29-1	TRBJ1-2	few	CSVGRGFGYTF	TGCAGCGTTGGCAGGGGGTTCGGCTACACCTTC
.	TRBV6-5	TRBJ1-6	.	CASSYSLGGKNSPLHF	TGTGCCAGCAGTTACTCGCTGGGTGGGAAGAATTCACCCCTCCACTTT
.	TRBV20-1	TRBJ2-7	.	CSASRWGELGDEQYF	TGCAGTGCTAGTCGTTGGGGAGAGCTAGGGGATGAGCAGTACTTC
.	TRBV9	TRBJ1-1	.	CASSVVSVSNTEAFF	TGTGCCAGCAGCGTAGTGTCAGTCTCGAACACTGAAGCTTTCTTT
.	TRBV9	TRBJ2-1	.	CASSVGALLGNEQFF	TGTGCCAGCAGCGTAGGGGCTTTACTGGGCAATGAGCAGTTCTTC
.	TRBV7-2	TRBJ2-7	few	CASSLVADYEQYF	TGTGCCAGCAGCTTAGTGGCGGACTACGAGCAGTACTTC